The clone carrying this T cell receptor (beta chain) was observed a handful of times. What it binds is unknown. CDR3 length: 17 amino acids. Germline CDR1 is DFQATT and CDR2 is SNEGSKA (reference sequence). The V and J ends lost 0 bases and 0 bases respectively, with 12 bases between them. Sequencing libraries made from TCR beta cDNA carried unique molecular identifiers. Each sample of about 1 to 10 million input T cells yielded roughly 500,000 cDNA molecules, so each molecule approximated one T cell. TCRdb independently ran MiXCR on the PCR reads; one entry per CDR3 protein. Of 250,000 to 300,000 distinct CDR3 sequences detected, 36% appear once; the ten largest clones hold 4.5% to 5.5%. This sample was included in a study of post-analysis software for immune sequencing data. About the study: Relapsing-remitting, secondary progressive and progressive-relapsing courses of multiple sclerosis were included. The study, taken as a whole, reports: Among roughly five TRBV segments more frequent in patients than controls were TRBV5-6, TRBV5-1 and TRBV20-1. Compared with controls, patients showed significantly lower normalized Chao1 diversity.

The receptor comes from a girl aged 10 to 17 with multiple sclerosis. This chain uses TRBV20-1 with TRBJ2-6; D not resolved. The sequenced sample consisted of blood. CDR3 sequence: CSARDSSRSSGANVLTF. For the CDR3, the DNA is TGCAGTGCTAGAGACTCCAGTCGGAGCTCTGGGGCCAACGTCCTGACTTTC.